This T cell receptor (beta chain) was sequenced for a study of T cells in localized non-small cell lung cancer. Study-wide points: Within adjacent lung there appeared a median approximately 60 of the top 100 tumor clones. Uninvolved adjacent lung showed the highest T cell clonality, exceeding tumor.

Looked up from germline, CDR1 is SGHDT and CDR2 is YYEEEE. Trimming shortened V by 4 bases and J by 0 bases, and 13 bases separated the two germline ends. CDR3 size: 15 residues. TCRdb keeps only in-frame clones here, not all; method: immunoSEQ multiplex PCR. The sample yields 65,000 to 95,000 clones, over 60% seen once. With regard to this clone: Its target is unknown.

The sequence was obtained from a man aged 35 to 69 with stage II squamous cell lung carcinoma. The chain uses TRBV5-6 and TRBJ1-1; perhaps TRBD1 as D (6 bases). The sequencing used PBMCs, collected before any cancer treatment. The CDR3 reads CASSLGAAMNTEAFF. The CDR3 DNA is TGTGCCAGCAGCCTGGGGGCAGCGATGAACACTGAAGCTTTCTTT.